This T cell receptor beta chain was found in a study of T-cell memory formation after mild COVID-19. Study context: Largely donor-specific sequence clusters came from two donors.

In the case of this clonotype: Its antigen is unknown.

TCRdb itself ran the 5' RACE reads through MiXCR, one entry per CDR3 protein. The sample has about 600,000 distinct CDR3 sequences; roughly a fifth are singletons. Points from the study as a whole: Clones shrinking between day 15 and 85 showed a balanced CD4/CD8 split, and those that grew later tilted toward CD4+. CD4+ contracting clones were found mainly in CM and EM, and CD8+ ones in EMRA. Memory cells collected pre-infection included some clones that later responded, suggesting cross-reactive memory joined.

Germline V CDR1 and CDR2: SEHNR, FQNEAQ (reference sequence). V lost 3 bases, J lost 1 base, and 8 bases stayed unmatched. The CDR3 consists of 19 residues. The sequencing sample was made of PBMCs or a T cell subset sorted from them (not recorded which). The chain couples TRBV7-9 to TRBJ2-3; 15 bases agree with TRBD2. The receptor was isolated from an adult woman who had mild COVID-19 (a few samples of this study predate the infection). Cell type and time point are not known. CDR3 loop: CASSFSRTSGGVGTDTQYF. Written as DNA, the CDR3 is TGTGCCAGCAGCTTTTCCCGGACTAGCGGGGGGGTAGGCACAGATACGCAGTATTTT.